The 3 T cell receptor beta chains presented below share a single source sample, sequenced in a study of spatial heterogeneity in lung cancer. TCRdb independently ran MiXCR on the 5' RACE reads; one entry per CDR3 protein. This sample carries some 1,900 distinct CDR3 sequences, 9.5% to 15% of them seen once, and the ten largest clones take 23%. The time point: sample taken at primary tumor resection. Researchers sequenced whole RNA taken from tumor, nontumor lung or frozen PBMC without sorting. The sequencing here drew on normal lung tissue next to the tumor, taken at surgery. These receptors all stem from a male donor with early-stage non-small cell lung cancer.

About this clonotype itself: Little can be read into the size of this beta chain, an off-target read in a library designed for alpha chains. This chain uses TRBV6-1 with TRBJ1-5, with D possibly matching TRBD1 (6 bases). This CDR3 spans 15 amino acids. V was pared by 10 bases and J by 6 bases, with 22 bases between. Looked up from germline, CDR1 is MNHNS and CDR2 is SASEGT. The CDR3 reads CANGGLQGSGQPQHF. CDR3 nucleotide sequence: TGTGCCAACGGCGGTTTACAGGGATCAGGTCAGCCCCAGCATTTT.

This clonotype is medium-sized in the sample. The library was built for alpha chains, so this beta chain is an off-target read and its size means little. The J gene is TRBJ1-5, the V gene TRBV12-3 or TRBV12-4; TRBD1 matches at 9 bases. The CDR3 sequence is 14 residues long. V gave up 4 bases and J gave up 2 bases; unmatched junction bases: 0. CDR3 loop: CASSWTGGNQPQHF. The CDR3 coding sequence is TGTGCCAGCAGTTGGACAGGGGGCAATCAGCCCCAGCATTTT.

This clonotype was counted at least ten times. As an off-target read in a library built for alpha chains, this beta chain has a frequency of little significance. The DNA of the CDR3 is TGCGCCAGCAGCTTGGCTCCCTGGGGGAGCTCTGGGGCCAACGTCCTGACTTTC. Amino acids: CASSLAPWGSSGANVLTF. The chain recombines TRBV5-1 with TRBJ2-6, with D possibly called TRBD1 or TRBD2 (5 bases each). This CDR3 has 18 residues. Germline-derived CDR1 and CDR2 are SGHRS and YFSETQ. The V end lost 0 bases, the J end lost 0 bases, and 13 bases lay between the germline ends.